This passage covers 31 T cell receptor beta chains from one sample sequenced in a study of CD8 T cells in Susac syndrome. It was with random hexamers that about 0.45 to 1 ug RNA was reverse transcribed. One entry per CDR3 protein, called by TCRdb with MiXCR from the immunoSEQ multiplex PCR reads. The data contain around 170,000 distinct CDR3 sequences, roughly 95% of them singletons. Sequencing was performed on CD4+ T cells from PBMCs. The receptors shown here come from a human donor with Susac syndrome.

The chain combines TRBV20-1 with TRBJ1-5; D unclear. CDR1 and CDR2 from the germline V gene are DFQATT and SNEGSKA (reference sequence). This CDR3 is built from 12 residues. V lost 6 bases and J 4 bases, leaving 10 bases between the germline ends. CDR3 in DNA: TGCAGTGCCAATTCGGGAAATCAGCCCCAGCATTTT. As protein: CSANSGNQPQHF.

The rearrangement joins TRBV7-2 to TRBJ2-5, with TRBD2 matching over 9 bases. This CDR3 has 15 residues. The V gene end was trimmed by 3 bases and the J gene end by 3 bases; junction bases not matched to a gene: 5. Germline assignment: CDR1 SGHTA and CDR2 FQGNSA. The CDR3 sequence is CASSFQTSGKETQYF. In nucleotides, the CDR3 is TGTGCCAGCAGCTTTCAGACTAGCGGAAAAGAGACCCAGTACTTC.

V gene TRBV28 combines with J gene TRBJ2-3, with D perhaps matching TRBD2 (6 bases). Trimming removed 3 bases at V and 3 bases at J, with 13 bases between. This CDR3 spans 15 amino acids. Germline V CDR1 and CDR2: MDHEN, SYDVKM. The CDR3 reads CASSLWAGTTDTQYF. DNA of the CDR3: TGTGCCAGCAGTTTGTGGGCGGGGACGACAGATACGCAGTATTTT. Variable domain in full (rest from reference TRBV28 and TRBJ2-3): DVKVTQSSRYLVKRTGEKVFLECVQDMDHENMFWYRQDPGLGLRLIYFSYDVKMKEKGDIPEGYSVSREKKERFSLILESASTNQTSMYLCASSLWAGTTDTQYFGPGTRLTVL.

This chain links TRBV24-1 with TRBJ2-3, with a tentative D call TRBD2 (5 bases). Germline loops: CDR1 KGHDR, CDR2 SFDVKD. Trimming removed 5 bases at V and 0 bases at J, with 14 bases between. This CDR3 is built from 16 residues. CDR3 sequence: CATSARGRVSTDTQYF. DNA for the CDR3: TGTGCCACCAGTGCCCGAGGGCGGGTTAGCACAGATACGCAGTATTTT.

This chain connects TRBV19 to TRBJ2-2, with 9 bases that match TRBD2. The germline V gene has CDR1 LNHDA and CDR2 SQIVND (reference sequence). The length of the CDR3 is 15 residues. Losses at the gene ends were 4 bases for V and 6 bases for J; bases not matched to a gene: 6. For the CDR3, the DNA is TGTGCCAGTAGTACGCTAGCGGGACCATCCGGGGAGCTGTTTTTT. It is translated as CASSTLAGPSGELFF.

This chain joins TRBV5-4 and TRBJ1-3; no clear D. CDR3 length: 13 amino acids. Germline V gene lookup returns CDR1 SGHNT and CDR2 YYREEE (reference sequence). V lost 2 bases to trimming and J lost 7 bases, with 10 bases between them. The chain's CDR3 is CASSFNSGNTIYF. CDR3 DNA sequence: TGTGCCAGCAGCTTTAACAGCGGGAACACCATATATTTT.

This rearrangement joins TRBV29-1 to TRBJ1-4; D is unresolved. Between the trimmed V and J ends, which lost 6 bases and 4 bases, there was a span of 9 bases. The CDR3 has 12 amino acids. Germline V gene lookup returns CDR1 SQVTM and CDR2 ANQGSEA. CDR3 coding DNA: TGCAGCGTCAAGGGCCGTAATGAAAAACTGTTTTTT. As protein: CSVKGRNEKLFF.

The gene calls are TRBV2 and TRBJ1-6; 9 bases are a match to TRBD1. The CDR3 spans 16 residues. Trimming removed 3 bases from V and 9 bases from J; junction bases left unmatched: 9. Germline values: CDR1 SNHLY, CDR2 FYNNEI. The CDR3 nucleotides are TGTGCCAGCAGTGAGGCGGCGGGACAGGGACTTTCACCCCTCCACTTT. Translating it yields CASSEAAGQGLSPLHF. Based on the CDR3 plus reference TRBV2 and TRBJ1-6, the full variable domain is EPEVTQTPSHQVTQMGQEVILRCVPISNHLYFYWYRQILGQKVEFLVSFYNNEISEKSEIFDDQFSVERPDGSNFTLKIRSTKLEDSAMYFCASSEAAGQGLSPLHFGNGTRLTVT.

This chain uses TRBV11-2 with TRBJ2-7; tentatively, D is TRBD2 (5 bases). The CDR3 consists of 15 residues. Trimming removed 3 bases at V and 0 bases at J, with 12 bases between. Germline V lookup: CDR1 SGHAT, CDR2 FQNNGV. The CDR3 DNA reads TGTGCCAGCAGCTTTTCTACCGGGGTCTCCTACGAGCAGTACGTC. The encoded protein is CASSFSTGVSYEQYV.

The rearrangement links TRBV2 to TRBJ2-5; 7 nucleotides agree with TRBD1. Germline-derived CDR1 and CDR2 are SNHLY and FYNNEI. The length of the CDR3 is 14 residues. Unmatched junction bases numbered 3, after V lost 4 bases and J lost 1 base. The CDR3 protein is CASSVDRAQETQYF. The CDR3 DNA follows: TGTGCCAGCAGTGTTGACAGGGCCCAAGAGACCCAGTACTTC.

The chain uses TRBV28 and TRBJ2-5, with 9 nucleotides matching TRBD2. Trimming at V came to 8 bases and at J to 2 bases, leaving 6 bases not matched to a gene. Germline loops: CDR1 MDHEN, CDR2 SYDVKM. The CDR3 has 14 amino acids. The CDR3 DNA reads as TGTGCCAGCGCCACAACTAGCGGGCAAGAGACCCAGTACTTC. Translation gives CASATTSGQETQYF.

CDR3 sequence reads: CASSTTGTGIGNIQYF. For the CDR3, the DNA is TGTGCCAGTAGTACAACCGGGACAGGGATCGGAAACATTCAGTACTTC. This chain links TRBV19 with TRBJ2-4; 9 bases fit TRBD1. Germline V gives CDR1 LNHDA, CDR2 SQIVND (reference sequence). The CDR3 extends over 16 amino acids. The junction had 10 bases not matched to a gene; V was cut back by 4 bases and J by 6 bases. The full variable domain, completed using reference TRBV19 and TRBJ2-4, is DGGITQSPKYLFRKEGQNVTLSCEQNLNHDAMYWYRQDPGQGLRLIYYSQIVNDFQKGDIAEGYSVSREKKESFPLTVTSAQKNPTAFYLCASSTTGTGIGNIQYFGAGTRLSVL.

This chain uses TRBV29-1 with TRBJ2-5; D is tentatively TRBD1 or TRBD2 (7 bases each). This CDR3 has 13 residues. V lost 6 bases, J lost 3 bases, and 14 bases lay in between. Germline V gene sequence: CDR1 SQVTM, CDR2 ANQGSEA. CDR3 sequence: CSVTRGGKETQYF. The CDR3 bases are TGCAGCGTCACCAGGGGGGGGAAAGAGACCCAGTACTTC.

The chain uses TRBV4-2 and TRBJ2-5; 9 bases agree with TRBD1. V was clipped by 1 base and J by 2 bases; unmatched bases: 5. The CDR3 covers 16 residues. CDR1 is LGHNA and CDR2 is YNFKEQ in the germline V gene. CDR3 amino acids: CASSQASGQGQETQYF. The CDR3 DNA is TGTGCCAGCAGCCAAGCTTCAGGACAGGGGCAAGAGACCCAGTACTTC.

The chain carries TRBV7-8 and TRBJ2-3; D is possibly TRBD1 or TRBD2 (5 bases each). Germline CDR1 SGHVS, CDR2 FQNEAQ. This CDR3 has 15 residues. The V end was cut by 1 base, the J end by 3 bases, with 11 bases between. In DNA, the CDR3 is TGTGCCAGCAGCTTAGGGCGTTGGGGGACAGATACGCAGTATTTT. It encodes CASSLGRWGTDTQYF.

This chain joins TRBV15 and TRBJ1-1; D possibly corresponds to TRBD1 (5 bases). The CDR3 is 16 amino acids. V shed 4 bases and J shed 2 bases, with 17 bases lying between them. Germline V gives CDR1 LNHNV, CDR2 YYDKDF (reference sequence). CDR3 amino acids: CATSITRPRGNTEAFF. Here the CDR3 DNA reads TGTGCCACCAGCATTACCCGACCGAGGGGAAACACTGAAGCTTTCTTT.

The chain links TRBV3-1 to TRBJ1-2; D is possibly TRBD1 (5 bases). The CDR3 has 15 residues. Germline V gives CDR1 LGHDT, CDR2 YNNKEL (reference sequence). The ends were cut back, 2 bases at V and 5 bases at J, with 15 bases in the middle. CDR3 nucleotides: TGTGCCAGCAGCCAAAGGGACCGAATGTCGTATGGCTACACCTTC. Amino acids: CASSQRDRMSYGYTF.

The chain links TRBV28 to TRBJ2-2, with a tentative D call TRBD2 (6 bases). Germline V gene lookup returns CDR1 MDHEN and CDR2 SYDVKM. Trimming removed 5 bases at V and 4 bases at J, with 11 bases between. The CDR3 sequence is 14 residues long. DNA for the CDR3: TGTGCCAGCAGTCTAGCGTCACGCACCGGGGAGCTGTTTTTT. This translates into CASSLASRTGELFF.

In DNA form, the CDR3 reads TGTGCCAGCAGGGCGGGACGCAAGCCCCAGCATTTT. This encodes CASRAGRKPQHF. The chain carries TRBV2 and TRBJ1-5; D is possibly TRBD1 (5 bases). The CDR3 is made up of 12 amino acids. V lost 6 bases, J lost 8 bases, and 11 bases lay in between. The germline V gene has CDR1 SNHLY and CDR2 FYNNEI.

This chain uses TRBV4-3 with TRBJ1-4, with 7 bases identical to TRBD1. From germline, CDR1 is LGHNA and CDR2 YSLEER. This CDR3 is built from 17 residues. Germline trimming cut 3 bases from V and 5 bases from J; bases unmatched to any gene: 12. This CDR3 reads CASSQGYRGLGNEKLFF. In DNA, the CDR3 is TGCGCCAGCAGCCAGGGATACAGGGGATTGGGGAATGAAAAACTGTTTTTT.

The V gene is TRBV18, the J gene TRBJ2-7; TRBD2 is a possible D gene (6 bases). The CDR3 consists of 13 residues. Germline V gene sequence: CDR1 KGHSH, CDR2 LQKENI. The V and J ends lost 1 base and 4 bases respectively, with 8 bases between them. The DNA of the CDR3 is TGTGCCAGCTCACCACGGGAGGAGTACGAGCAGTACGTC. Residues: CASSPREEYEQYV.

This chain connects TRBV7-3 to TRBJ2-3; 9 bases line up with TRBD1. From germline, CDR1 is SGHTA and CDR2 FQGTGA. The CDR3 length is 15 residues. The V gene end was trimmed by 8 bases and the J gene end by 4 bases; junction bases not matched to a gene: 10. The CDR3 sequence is CASFRDRVLSDTQYF. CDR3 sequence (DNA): TGTGCCAGCTTCCGGGACAGGGTGCTCTCAGATACGCAGTATTTT.

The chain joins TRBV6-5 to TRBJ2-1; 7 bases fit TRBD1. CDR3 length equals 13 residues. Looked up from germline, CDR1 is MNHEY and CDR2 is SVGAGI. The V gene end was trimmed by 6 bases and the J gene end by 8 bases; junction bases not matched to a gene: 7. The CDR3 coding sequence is TGTGCCAGCAGGGGTGAGGGGGCTTATGAGCAGTTCTTC. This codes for CASRGEGAYEQFF.

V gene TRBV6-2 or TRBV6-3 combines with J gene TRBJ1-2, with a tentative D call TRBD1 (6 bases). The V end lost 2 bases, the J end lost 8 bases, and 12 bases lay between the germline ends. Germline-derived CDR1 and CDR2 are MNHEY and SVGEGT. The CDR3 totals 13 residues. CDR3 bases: TGTGCCAGCAGTTACGAGGGGGGCCGAGGCTACACCTTC. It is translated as CASSYEGGRGYTF.

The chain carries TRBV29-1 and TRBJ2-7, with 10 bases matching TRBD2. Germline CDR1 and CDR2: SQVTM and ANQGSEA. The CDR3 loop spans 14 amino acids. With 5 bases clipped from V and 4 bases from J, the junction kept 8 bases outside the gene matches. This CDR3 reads CSVIELAGLYEQYF. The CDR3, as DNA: TGCAGCGTTATTGAACTAGCGGGATTATACGAGCAGTACTTC.

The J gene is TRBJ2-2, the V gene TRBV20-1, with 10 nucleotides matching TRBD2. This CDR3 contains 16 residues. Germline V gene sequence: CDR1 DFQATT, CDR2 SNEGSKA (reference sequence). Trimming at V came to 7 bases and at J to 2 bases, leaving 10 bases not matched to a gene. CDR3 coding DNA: TGCAGTGGGAGGTCTAGCGGGAGTCCAAACACCGGGGAGCTGTTTTTT. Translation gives CSGRSSGSPNTGELFF.

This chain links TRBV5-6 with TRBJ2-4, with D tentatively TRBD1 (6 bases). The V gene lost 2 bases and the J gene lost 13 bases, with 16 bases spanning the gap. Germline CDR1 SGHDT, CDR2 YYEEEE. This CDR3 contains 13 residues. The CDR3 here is CASSFDDARGQYF. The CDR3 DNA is TGTGCCAGCAGCTTTGACGACGCCAGGGGACAGTACTTC.

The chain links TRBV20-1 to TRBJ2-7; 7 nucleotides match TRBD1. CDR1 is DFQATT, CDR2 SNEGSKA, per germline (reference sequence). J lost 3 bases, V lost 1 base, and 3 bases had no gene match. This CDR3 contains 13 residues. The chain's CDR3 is CSARGQGGYEQYF. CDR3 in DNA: TGCAGTGCTAGAGGACAGGGCGGCTACGAGCAGTACTTC.

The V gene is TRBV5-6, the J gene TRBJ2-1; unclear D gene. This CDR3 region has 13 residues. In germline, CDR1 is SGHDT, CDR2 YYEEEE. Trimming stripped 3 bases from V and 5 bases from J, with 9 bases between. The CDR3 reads CASSSEWHNEQFF. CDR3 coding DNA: TGTGCCAGCAGCTCGGAGTGGCACAATGAGCAGTTCTTC.

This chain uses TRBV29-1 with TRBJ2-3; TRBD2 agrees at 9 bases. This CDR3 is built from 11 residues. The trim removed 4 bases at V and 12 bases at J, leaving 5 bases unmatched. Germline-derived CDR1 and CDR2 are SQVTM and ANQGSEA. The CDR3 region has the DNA TGCAGCGTTGGGCTAGCGGGGAACCAGTATTTT. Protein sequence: CSVGLAGNQYF.

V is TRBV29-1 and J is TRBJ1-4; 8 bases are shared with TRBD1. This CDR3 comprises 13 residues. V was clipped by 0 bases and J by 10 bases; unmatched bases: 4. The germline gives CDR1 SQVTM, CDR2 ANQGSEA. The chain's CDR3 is CSVEDNRGGKLFF. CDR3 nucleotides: TGCAGCGTTGAAGACAACAGGGGGGGAAAACTGTTTTTT. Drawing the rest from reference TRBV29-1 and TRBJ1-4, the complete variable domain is SAVISQKPSRDICQRGTSLTIQCQVDSQVTMMFWYRQQPGQSLTLIATANQGSEATYESGFVIDKFPISRPNLTFSTLTVSNMSPEDSSIYLCSVEDNRGGKLFFGSGTQLSVL.